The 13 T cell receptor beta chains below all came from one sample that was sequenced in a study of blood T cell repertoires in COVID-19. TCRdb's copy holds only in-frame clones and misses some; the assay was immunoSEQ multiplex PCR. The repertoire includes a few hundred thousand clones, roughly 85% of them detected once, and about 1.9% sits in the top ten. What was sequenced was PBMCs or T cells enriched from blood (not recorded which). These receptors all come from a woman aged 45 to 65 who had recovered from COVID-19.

The CDR3 spells CASSLGGGRWGTQYF. The CDR3 DNA sequence: TGCGCCAGCAGCTTGGGAGGAGGCCGGTGGGGGACCCAGTACTTC. The chain joins TRBV5-1 to TRBJ2-5; D might be TRBD2 (5 bases). Between the trimmed V and J ends, which lost 0 bases and 7 bases, there was a span of 16 bases. Germline CDR1 SGHRS, CDR2 YFSETQ. The CDR3 runs 15 residues.

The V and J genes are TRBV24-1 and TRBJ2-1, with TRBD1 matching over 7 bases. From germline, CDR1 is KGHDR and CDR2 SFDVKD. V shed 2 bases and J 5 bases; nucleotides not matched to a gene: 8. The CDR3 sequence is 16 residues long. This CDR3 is CATSDSLGTVDNEQFF. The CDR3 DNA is TGTGCCACCAGTGATTCCCTGGGGACAGTAGACAATGAGCAGTTCTTC.

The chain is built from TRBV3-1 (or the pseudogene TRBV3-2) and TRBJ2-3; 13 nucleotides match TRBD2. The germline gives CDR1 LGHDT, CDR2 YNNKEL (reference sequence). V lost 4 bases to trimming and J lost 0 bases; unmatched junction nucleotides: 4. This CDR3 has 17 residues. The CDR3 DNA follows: TGTGCCAGCAGCCTGACTAGCGGGAGGCCTAGCACAGATACGCAGTATTTT. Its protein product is CASSLTSGRPSTDTQYF.

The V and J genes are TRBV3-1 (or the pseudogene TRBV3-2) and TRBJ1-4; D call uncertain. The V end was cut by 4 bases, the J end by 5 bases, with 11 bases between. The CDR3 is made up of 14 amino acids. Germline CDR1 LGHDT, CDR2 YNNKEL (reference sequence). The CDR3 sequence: CASSPNTDNEKLFF. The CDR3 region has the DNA TGTGCCAGCAGCCCGAACACAGACAATGAAAAACTGTTTTTT.

The CDR3 reads CASSFSGTEAFF. In nucleotides, the CDR3 is TGTGCCAGCAGTTTTTCGGGAACTGAAGCTTTCTTT. The V gene is TRBV28, the J gene TRBJ1-1, with D uncertain. CDR1 and CDR2 (germline): MDHEN, SYDVKM. V lost 3 bases and J 5 bases, leaving 7 bases between the germline ends. The CDR3 sequence is 12 residues long.

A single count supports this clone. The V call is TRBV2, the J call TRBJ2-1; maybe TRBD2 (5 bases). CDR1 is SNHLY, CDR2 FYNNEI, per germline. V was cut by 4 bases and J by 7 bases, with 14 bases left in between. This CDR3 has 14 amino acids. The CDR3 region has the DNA TGTGCCAGCAGTGGGACGGGAAAATGGAATGAGCAGTTCTTC. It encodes CASSGTGKWNEQFF.

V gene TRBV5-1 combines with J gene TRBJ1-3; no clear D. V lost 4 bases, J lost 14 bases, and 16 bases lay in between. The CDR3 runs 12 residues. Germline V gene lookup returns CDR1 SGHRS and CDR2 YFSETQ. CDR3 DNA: TGCGCCAGCAGCATGGACGAACAGAGCCTATATTTT. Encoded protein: CASSMDEQSLYF.

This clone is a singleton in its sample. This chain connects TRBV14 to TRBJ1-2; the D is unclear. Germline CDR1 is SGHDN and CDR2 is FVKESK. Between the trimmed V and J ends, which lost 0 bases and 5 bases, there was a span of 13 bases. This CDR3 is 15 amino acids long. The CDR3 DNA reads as TGTGCCAGCAGCCAAGATTCAGCGTCACCATATGGCTACACCTTC. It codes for CASSQDSASPYGYTF.

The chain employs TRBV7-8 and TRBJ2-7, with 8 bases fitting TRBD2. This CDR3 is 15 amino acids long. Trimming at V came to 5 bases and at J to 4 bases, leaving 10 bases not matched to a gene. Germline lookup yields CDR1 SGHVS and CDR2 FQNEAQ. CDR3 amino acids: CASSRAGLVLYEQYF. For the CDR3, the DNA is TGTGCCAGCAGCCGGGCGGGACTAGTACTTTACGAGCAGTACTTC.

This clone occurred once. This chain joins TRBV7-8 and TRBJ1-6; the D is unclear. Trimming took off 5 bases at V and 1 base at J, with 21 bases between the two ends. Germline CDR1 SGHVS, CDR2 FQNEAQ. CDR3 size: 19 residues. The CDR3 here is CASSPTWEVGRSYNSPLHF. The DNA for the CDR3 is TGTGCCAGCAGCCCCACCTGGGAGGTGGGGAGATCCTATAATTCACCCCTCCACTTT.

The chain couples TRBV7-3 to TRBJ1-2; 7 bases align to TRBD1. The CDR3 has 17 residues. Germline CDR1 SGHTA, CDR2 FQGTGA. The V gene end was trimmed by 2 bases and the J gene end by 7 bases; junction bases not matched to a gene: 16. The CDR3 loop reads CASSLVSGGGGAGGYTF. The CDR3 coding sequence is TGTGCCAGCAGCTTAGTTTCAGGTGGAGGGGGCGCTGGTGGCTACACCTTC.

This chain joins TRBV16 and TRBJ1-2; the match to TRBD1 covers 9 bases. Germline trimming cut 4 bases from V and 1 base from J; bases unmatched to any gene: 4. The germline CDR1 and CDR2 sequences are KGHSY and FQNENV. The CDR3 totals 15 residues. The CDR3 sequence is CASSPTDRGNYGYTF. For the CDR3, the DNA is TGTGCCAGCAGCCCCACGGACAGGGGTAACTATGGCTACACCTTC.

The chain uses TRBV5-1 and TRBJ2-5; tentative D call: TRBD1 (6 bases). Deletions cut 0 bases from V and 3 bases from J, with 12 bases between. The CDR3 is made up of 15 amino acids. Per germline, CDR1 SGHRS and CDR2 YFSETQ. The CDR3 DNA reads TGCGCCAGCAGCTTGGTGGGGACAAAAGAAGAGACCCAGTACTTC. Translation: CASSLVGTKEETQYF.